The rows below give T cell receptor beta chains drawn from one sample of a study of beta chain features in type 1 diabetes. Clones were sequenced by immunoSEQ multiplex PCR, and TCRdb holds only the in-frame ones, with some missing. Among 550,000 to 850,000 clones listed, around 15% were seen once. Input material: naive CD4+ T cells from blood. The receptors stem from a man aged 18 to 30 with type 1 diabetes. CDR3s include the opening cysteine and the closing phenylalanine or tryptophan. The D gene is left open where the match is weak. Some rows mark clone size as missing; the rest say once, few, many or name a class of expanded clone.

d_gene: NA; j_gene: TRBJ2-7; v_gene: TRBV4-1; abundance: few; CDR3aa: CASSHPTGTSYEQYF; CDR3nt: TGCGCCAGCAGCCACCCGACAGGGACTTCCTACGAGCAGTACTTC
d_gene: TRBD1; j_gene: TRBJ2-7; v_gene: TRBV7-2; abundance: few; CDR3aa: CASSHGTGSSYEQYF; CDR3nt: TGTGCCAGCAGCCACGGGACAGGGAGCTCCTACGAGCAGTACTTC
d_gene: NA; j_gene: TRBJ2-5; v_gene: TRBV18; abundance: few; CDR3aa: CASSPPGERETQYF; CDR3nt: TGTGCCAGCTCACCACCGGGGGAGAGAGAGACCCAGTACTTC
d_gene: NA; j_gene: TRBJ1-1; v_gene: TRBV6-6; abundance: NA; CDR3aa: CATRDITEAFF; CDR3nt: TGTGCCACCCGGGACATCACTGAAGCTTTCTTT
d_gene: TRBD1; j_gene: TRBJ2-3; v_gene: TRBV10-2; abundance: NA; CDR3aa: CASRDRGLADTQYF; CDR3nt: TGCGCCAGCAGGGACAGGGGGCTGGCGGATACGCAGTATTTT
d_gene: NA; j_gene: TRBJ1-1; v_gene: TRBV29-1; abundance: NA; CDR3aa: CSVERRFGAEAFF; CDR3nt: TGCAGCGTTGAAAGGCGGTTTGGAGCTGAAGCTTTCTTT
d_gene: NA; j_gene: TRBJ1-1; v_gene: TRBV7-9; abundance: few; CDR3aa: CASSLEPNTEAFF; CDR3nt: TGTGCCAGCAGCTTAGAACCGAACACTGAAGCTTTCTTT
d_gene: TRBD1; j_gene: TRBJ1-1; v_gene: TRBV7-2; abundance: NA; CDR3aa: CASSLSTGMNTEAFF; CDR3nt: TGTGCCAGCAGCTTATCGACAGGGATGAACACTGAAGCTTTCTTT
d_gene: NA; j_gene: TRBJ1-2; v_gene: TRBV6-6; abundance: few; CDR3aa: CASSYQSEYGYTF; CDR3nt: TGTGCCAGCAGTTACCAGAGCGAATATGGCTACACCTTC
d_gene: NA; j_gene: TRBJ1-2; v_gene: TRBV11-1; abundance: NA; CDR3aa: CASSPGTDYGYTF; CDR3nt: TGTGCCAGCAGCCCTGGGACTGACTATGGCTACACCTTC
d_gene: TRBD1; j_gene: TRBJ2-5; v_gene: TRBV4-1; abundance: NA; CDR3aa: CASSQDPDREGQETQYF; CDR3nt: TGCGCCAGCAGCCAAGACCCCGACAGGGAAGGCCAGGAGACCCAGTACTTC
d_gene: NA; j_gene: TRBJ1-3; v_gene: TRBV28; abundance: few; CDR3aa: CASSLLAPGNTIYF; CDR3nt: TGTGCCAGCAGTTTGCTTGCCCCTGGAAACACCATATATTTT
d_gene: NA; j_gene: TRBJ2-7; v_gene: TRBV30; abundance: few; CDR3aa: CAWSGRVSYEQYF; CDR3nt: TGTGCCTGGAGTGGCCGGGTCTCCTACGAGCAGTACTTC
d_gene: NA; j_gene: TRBJ1-5; v_gene: TRBV28; abundance: NA; CDR3aa: CASSLSPPQPQHF; CDR3nt: TGTGCCAGCAGTTTAAGTCCTCCCCAGCCCCAGCATTTT
d_gene: NA; j_gene: TRBJ1-5; v_gene: TRBV30; abundance: NA; CDR3aa: CAWSVREGVTNQPQHF; CDR3nt: TGTGCCTGGAGTGTACGGGAGGGGGTAACAAATCAGCCCCAGCATTTT
d_gene: NA; j_gene: TRBJ1-1; v_gene: TRBV29-1; abundance: few; CDR3aa: CSVEDPGEAFF; CDR3nt: TGCAGCGTTGAAGATCCAGGTGAAGCTTTCTTT
d_gene: TRBD1; j_gene: TRBJ1-2; v_gene: TRBV30; abundance: few; CDR3aa: CAWSVFGDSRFYGYTF; CDR3nt: TGTGCCTGGAGTGTATTCGGGGACAGCCGGTTCTATGGCTACACCTTC
d_gene: NA; j_gene: TRBJ2-5; v_gene: TRBV14; abundance: few; CDR3aa: CASSLYREQETQYF; CDR3nt: TGTGCCAGCAGTCTCTACAGGGAGCAAGAGACCCAGTACTTC
d_gene: TRBD1; j_gene: TRBJ2-7; v_gene: TRBV7-9; abundance: NA; CDR3aa: CASSFELDRGYEQYF; CDR3nt: TGTGCCAGCAGCTTTGAACTCGACAGGGGTTACGAGCAGTACTTC
d_gene: TRBD2; j_gene: TRBJ2-2; v_gene: TRBV19; abundance: few; CDR3aa: CASQILAGGTGELFF; CDR3nt: TGTGCCAGCCAAATATTGGCGGGGGGCACCGGGGAGCTGTTTTTT
d_gene: NA; j_gene: TRBJ1-4; v_gene: TRBV18; abundance: NA; CDR3aa: CASSPTEPVATNEKLFF; CDR3nt: TGTGCCAGCTCACCTACCGAACCAGTTGCAACTAATGAAAAACTGTTTTTT
d_gene: NA; j_gene: TRBJ1-1; v_gene: TRBV10-3; abundance: few; CDR3aa: CAISEAWTEGEAFF; CDR3nt: TGTGCCATCAGTGAGGCGTGGACAGAGGGTGAAGCTTTCTTT
d_gene: TRBD1; j_gene: TRBJ1-2; v_gene: TRBV5-1; abundance: NA; CDR3aa: CASSLIGTGGRGYTF; CDR3nt: TGCGCCAGCAGCTTGATAGGGACAGGGGGCCGGGGCTACACCTTC
d_gene: NA; j_gene: TRBJ1-2; v_gene: TRBV25-1; abundance: few; CDR3aa: CASSEYMAGGGYGYTF; CDR3nt: TGTGCCAGCAGTGAATATATGGCAGGCGGAGGCTATGGCTACACCTTC
d_gene: NA; j_gene: TRBJ1-2; v_gene: TRBV14; abundance: few; CDR3aa: CASSQWQGDYGYTF; CDR3nt: TGTGCCAGCAGCCAGTGGCAGGGTGACTATGGCTACACCTTC
d_gene: NA; j_gene: TRBJ2-1; v_gene: TRBV6-5; abundance: few; CDR3aa: CASSYGGPGNEQFF; CDR3nt: TGTGCCAGCAGTTACGGGGGGCCGGGCAATGAGCAGTTCTTC
d_gene: NA; j_gene: TRBJ1-1; v_gene: TRBV11-1; abundance: NA; CDR3aa: CASSLSGGTEAFF; CDR3nt: TGTGCCAGCAGCTTAAGCGGAGGCACTGAAGCTTTCTTT
d_gene: TRBD1; j_gene: TRBJ2-7; v_gene: TRBV5-1; abundance: few; CDR3aa: CASSQRQGAQVVHEQYF; CDR3nt: TGCGCCAGCAGCCAACGACAGGGGGCCCAAGTCGTCCACGAGCAGTACTTC
d_gene: NA; j_gene: TRBJ1-4; v_gene: TRBV30; abundance: NA; CDR3aa: CAWRLGQSVNEKLFF; CDR3nt: TGTGCCTGGAGGCTTGGACAGTCAGTTAATGAAAAACTGTTTTTT
d_gene: NA; j_gene: TRBJ1-6; v_gene: TRBV2; abundance: NA; CDR3aa: CASSERALLHF; CDR3nt: TGTGCCAGCAGTGAGCGGGCCCTTCTCCACTTT
d_gene: TRBD1; j_gene: TRBJ1-1; v_gene: TRBV5-4; abundance: few; CDR3aa: CASSLGGDRPNTEAFF; CDR3nt: TGTGCCAGCAGCTTGGGAGGGGACAGGCCGAACACTGAAGCTTTCTTT
d_gene: NA; j_gene: TRBJ1-3; v_gene: TRBV15; abundance: few; CDR3aa: CATSPGERNTIYF; CDR3nt: TGTGCCACCAGCCCAGGGGAACGAAACACCATATATTTT
d_gene: NA; j_gene: TRBJ1-2; v_gene: TRBV30; abundance: few; CDR3aa: CAWTLANYGYTF; CDR3nt: TGTGCCTGGACGCTAGCTAACTATGGCTACACCTTC
d_gene: TRBD1; j_gene: TRBJ2-5; v_gene: TRBV7-9; abundance: few; CDR3aa: CASSFTGTGEETQYF; CDR3nt: TGTGCCAGCAGCTTTACCGGGACAGGGGAAGAGACCCAGTACTTC
d_gene: NA; j_gene: TRBJ2-3; v_gene: TRBV9; abundance: NA; CDR3aa: CASSVTAGLPDTQYF; CDR3nt: TGTGCCAGCAGCGTTACGGCCGGGTTGCCAGATACGCAGTATTTT
d_gene: NA; j_gene: TRBJ2-7; v_gene: TRBV18; abundance: NA; CDR3aa: CASSQTRDPAGSF; CDR3nt: TGTGCCAGCTCCCAAACCCGAGACCCGGCTGGAAGCTTC
d_gene: TRBD1; j_gene: TRBJ1-2; v_gene: TRBV27; abundance: few; CDR3aa: CASSLRQGYGYTF; CDR3nt: TGTGCCAGCAGTTTACGACAGGGATATGGCTACACCTTC
d_gene: NA; j_gene: TRBJ1-1; v_gene: TRBV6-1; abundance: NA; CDR3aa: CASSSMNTEAFF; CDR3nt: TGTGCCAGCAGCTCCATGAACACTGAAGCTTTCTTT
d_gene: TRBD1; j_gene: TRBJ2-7; v_gene: TRBV5-1; abundance: few; CDR3aa: CASSSGRGLEQYF; CDR3nt: TGCGCCAGCAGCTCAGGCAGGGGGCTTGAGCAGTACTTC
d_gene: NA; j_gene: TRBJ2-7; v_gene: TRBV15; abundance: NA; CDR3aa: CATSVSQGYEQYF; CDR3nt: TGTGCCACCAGCGTCTCGCAGGGATACGAGCAGTACTTC
d_gene: TRBD2; j_gene: TRBJ2-1; v_gene: TRBV7-2; abundance: NA; CDR3aa: CASSLGLSSYNEQFF; CDR3nt: TGTGCCAGCAGCTTGGGACTAAGCTCCTACAATGAGCAGTTCTTC
d_gene: TRBD1; j_gene: TRBJ1-1; v_gene: TRBV13; abundance: NA; CDR3aa: CASSLGGQLYTEAFF; CDR3nt: TGTGCCAGCAGCTTGGGGGGACAGCTGTACACTGAAGCTTTCTTT
d_gene: TRBD1; j_gene: TRBJ1-5; v_gene: TRBV28; abundance: few; CDR3aa: CASSFWQGVFQPQHF; CDR3nt: TGTGCCAGCAGTTTCTGGCAGGGGGTCTTTCAGCCCCAGCATTTT
d_gene: NA; j_gene: TRBJ2-5; v_gene: TRBV18; abundance: NA; CDR3aa: CASSPPVLETQYF; CDR3nt: TGTGCCAGCTCACCACCGGTGCTGGAGACCCAGTACTTC
d_gene: NA; j_gene: TRBJ2-5; v_gene: TRBV6-5; abundance: NA; CDR3aa: CASSYGIPQETQYF; CDR3nt: TGTGCCAGCAGTTACGGGATACCCCAAGAGACCCAGTACTTC
d_gene: NA; j_gene: TRBJ2-7; v_gene: TRBV30; abundance: NA; CDR3aa: CAWSPGYEQYF; CDR3nt: TGTGCCTGGAGCCCGGGGTACGAGCAGTACTTC
d_gene: NA; j_gene: TRBJ2-7; v_gene: TRBV29-1; abundance: NA; CDR3aa: CSVGDRGPYEQYF; CDR3nt: TGCAGCGTTGGAGACCGGGGCCCCTACGAGCAGTACTTC
d_gene: TRBD1; j_gene: TRBJ2-5; v_gene: TRBV2; abundance: few; CDR3aa: CASSQGEETQYF; CDR3nt: TGTGCCAGCAGTCAGGGGGAAGAGACCCAGTACTTC